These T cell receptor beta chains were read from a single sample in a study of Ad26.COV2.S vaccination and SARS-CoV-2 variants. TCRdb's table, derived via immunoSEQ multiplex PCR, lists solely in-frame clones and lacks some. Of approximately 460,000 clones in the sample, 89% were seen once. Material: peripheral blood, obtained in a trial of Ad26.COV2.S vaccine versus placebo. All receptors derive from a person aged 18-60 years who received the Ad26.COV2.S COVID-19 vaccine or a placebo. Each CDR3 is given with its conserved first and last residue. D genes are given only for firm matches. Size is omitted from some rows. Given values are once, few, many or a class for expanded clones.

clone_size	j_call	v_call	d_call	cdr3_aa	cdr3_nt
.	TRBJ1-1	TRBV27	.	CASRTLGEDTEAFF	TGTGCCAGCAGGACGCTGGGAGAGGACACTGAAGCTTTCTTT
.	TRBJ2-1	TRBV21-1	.	CASTDPGLAGYNEQFF	TGTGCCAGCACCGACCCCGGACTAGCGGGATACAATGAGCAGTTCTTC
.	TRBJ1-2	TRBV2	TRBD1	CASSELQGAHGYTF	TGTGCCAGCAGTGAATTACAGGGGGCGCATGGCTACACCTTC
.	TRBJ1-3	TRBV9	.	CASSVEGGNTIYF	TGTGCCAGCAGCGTAGAGGGGGGAAACACCATATATTTT
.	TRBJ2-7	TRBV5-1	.	CASSLDRQELSYEQYF	TGCGCCAGCAGCTTGGACCGACAAGAACTTTCCTACGAGCAGTACTTC
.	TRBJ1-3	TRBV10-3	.	CAISESGRGNTIYF	TGTGCCATCAGTGAGTCTGGGAGGGGAAACACCATATATTTT
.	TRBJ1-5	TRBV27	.	CASATGNQPQHF	TGTGCCAGCGCGACGGGCAATCAGCCCCAGCATTTT
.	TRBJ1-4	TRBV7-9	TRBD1	CASSTSATGGVEDEKLFF	TGTGCCAGCAGCACTTCCGCGACAGGGGGCGTGGAAGATGAAAAACTGTTTTTT
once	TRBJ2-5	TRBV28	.	CASSSSLKETQYF	TGTGCCAGCAGTTCCTCCCTCAAAGAGACCCAGTACTTC
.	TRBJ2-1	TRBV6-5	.	CASSYSNVSLNNEQFF	TGTGCCAGCAGTTACTCGAATGTAAGTCTGAACAATGAGCAGTTCTTC
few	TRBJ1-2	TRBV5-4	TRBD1	CASSATGEFYGYTF	TGTGCCAGCAGCGCCACAGGGGAATTCTATGGCTACACCTTC
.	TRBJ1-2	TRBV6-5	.	CASRNTEAFYGYTF	TGTGCCAGCAGAAACACGGAAGCGTTCTATGGCTACACCTTC
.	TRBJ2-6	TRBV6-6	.	CASSPPVTETLSGANVLTF	TGTGCCAGCAGTCCACCCGTGACAGAAACCCTCTCTGGGGCCAACGTCCTGACTTTC
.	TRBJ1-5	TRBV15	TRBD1	CATSRDLPGQGPQHF	TGTGCCACCAGCAGAGACTTACCGGGACAGGGCCCCCAGCATTTT
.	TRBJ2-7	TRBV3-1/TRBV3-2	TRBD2	CASSQDLAGGPYEQYF	TGTGCCAGCAGCCAAGATCTCGCGGGAGGCCCCTACGAGCAGTACTTC
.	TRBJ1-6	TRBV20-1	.	CSASGLGGGVISPLHF	TGCAGTGCTAGTGGGTTGGGGGGTGGGGTAATTTCACCCCTCCACTTT
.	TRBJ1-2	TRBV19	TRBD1	CASSTPRTGSYGYTF	TGTGCCAGTAGTACGCCACGGACAGGATCTTATGGCTACACCTTC
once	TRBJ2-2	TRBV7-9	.	CASSLGGGENTGELFF	TGTGCCAGCAGCTTAGGTGGCGGGGAAAACACCGGGGAGCTGTTTTTT
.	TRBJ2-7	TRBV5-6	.	CASSLATWDWEQYF	TGTGCCAGCAGCTTGGCCACGTGGGACTGGGAGCAGTACTTC
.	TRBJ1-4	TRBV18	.	CASSPSIGEKLFF	TGTGCCAGCTCACCCTCCATAGGGGAAAAACTGTTTTTT
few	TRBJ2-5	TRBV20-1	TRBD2	CSVSEVLAGLETQYF	TGCAGTGTCAGTGAGGTCCTAGCGGGGCTGGAGACCCAGTACTTC
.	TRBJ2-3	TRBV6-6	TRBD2	CASSHGLAGTDTQYF	TGTGCCAGCAGTCACGGACTAGCGGGCACAGATACGCAGTATTTT
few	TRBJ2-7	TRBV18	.	CASSPRQDNYEQYF	TGTGCCAGCTCACCCCGCCAGGATAACTACGAGCAGTACTTC
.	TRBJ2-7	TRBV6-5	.	CASSQRGRWEQYF	TGTGCCAGCAGTCAACGGGGACGGTGGGAGCAGTACTTC
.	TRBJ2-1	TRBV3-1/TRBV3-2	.	CASSQDFGVGASPGDEQFF	TGTGCCAGCAGCCAAGATTTCGGGGTTGGGGCGAGCCCCGGGGATGAGCAGTTCTTC
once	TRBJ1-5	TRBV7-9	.	CASSPSGYQPQHF	TGTGCCAGCAGCCCCTCAGGGTATCAGCCCCAGCATTTT
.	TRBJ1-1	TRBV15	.	CATSRDRVSFGNTEAFF	TGTGCCACCAGCAGAGACAGGGTTAGTTTTGGGAACACTGAAGCTTTCTTT
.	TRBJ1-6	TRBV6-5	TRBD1	CASSYLGQGDSPLHF	TGTGCCAGCAGTTACCTGGGACAGGGCGACTCACCCCTCCACTTT
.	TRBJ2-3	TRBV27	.	CASSPDWGLLKADTQYF	TGTGCCAGCAGTCCTGACTGGGGACTGTTAAAGGCAGATACGCAGTATTTT
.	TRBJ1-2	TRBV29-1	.	CSVGGYGYTF	TGCAGCGTTGGGGGATATGGCTACACCTTC
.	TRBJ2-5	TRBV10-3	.	CAISESSMFDAGQETQYF	TGTGCCATCAGTGAGTCTTCTATGTTCGACGCGGGCCAAGAGACCCAGTACTTC
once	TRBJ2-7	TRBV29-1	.	CSASETDPSYEQYF	TGCAGCGCAAGTGAAACCGACCCCTCCTACGAGCAGTACTTC
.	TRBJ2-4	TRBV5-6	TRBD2	CASSSQTRGGYIQYF	TGTGCCAGCAGCTCGCAAACTCGCGGGGGTTACATTCAGTACTTC
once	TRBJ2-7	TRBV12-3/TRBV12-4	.	CASSFQNSYEQYF	TGTGCCAGCAGTTTTCAAAACTCCTACGAGCAGTACTTC
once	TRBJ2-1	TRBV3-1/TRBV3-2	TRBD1	CASSWRGQGVNEQFF	TGTGCCAGCAGCTGGCGGGGACAGGGGGTGAATGAGCAGTTCTTC
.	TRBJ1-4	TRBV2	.	CASTGQQGTNEKLFF	TGTGCCAGCACAGGGCAACAGGGAACTAATGAAAAACTGTTTTTT